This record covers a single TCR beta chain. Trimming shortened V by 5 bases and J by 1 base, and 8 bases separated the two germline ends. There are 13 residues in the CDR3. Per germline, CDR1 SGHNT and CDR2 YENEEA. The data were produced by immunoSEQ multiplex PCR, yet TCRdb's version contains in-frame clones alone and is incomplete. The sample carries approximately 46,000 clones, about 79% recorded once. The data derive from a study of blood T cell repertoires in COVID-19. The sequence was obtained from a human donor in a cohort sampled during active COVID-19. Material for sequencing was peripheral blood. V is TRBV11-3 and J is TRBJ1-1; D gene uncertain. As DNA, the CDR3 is TGTGCCAGCAGCGCACACCCGAACACTGAAGCTTTCTTT. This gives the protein CASSAHPNTEAFF. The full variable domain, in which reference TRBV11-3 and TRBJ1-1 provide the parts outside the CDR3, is EAGVVQSPRYKIIEKKQPVAFWCNPISGHNTLYWYLQNLGQGPELLIRYENEEAVDDSQLPKDRFSAERLKGVDSTLKIQPAELGDSAVYLCASSAHPNTEAFFGQGTRLTVV.